This T cell receptor beta chain is drawn from a study of blood T cell repertoires in COVID-19 (dated by TCRdb to the early 2020s). General notes on the study: Collaborator samples came from the United States, Italy and Spain and covered acute and convalescent phases of COVID-19. Where HLA class I and class II types were available, the types were taken from metadata supplied by the sample provider, not from assay-based typing. Deeply sampled blood TCRbeta repertoires from subjects exposed to, actively infected with, or recovered from COVID-19 were included in the dataset. Nearly every sample came with metadata listing a de-identified subject ID, COVID-19 status, age in years and sex. The repertoires were released in a freely available public database meant as a resource for research on the immune response to SARS-CoV-2. The samples were drawn from the first 160 participants of the ongoing ImmuneRACE study and from 1,254 subjects provided by 6 global collaborators. The material from the prospective study consisted of cDNA or gDNA derived from T cells, B-cell-depleted T cells, or PBMCs. What the research found in general, with its limitations: The quantity of clinical and demographic metadata differed by source and by participant and was supplied without curation.

A remark on this clone: This clone's antigen is unknown. No qualities accompany the bases; no much larger clone lies one base away.

Collaborating institutions collected whole blood in K2EDTA tubes following their own protocols. For TCRbeta analysis, collaborator samples were shipped as frozen whole blood, as isolated PBMCs, or as DNA extracted from either sample type. TCRbeta CDR3 regions were amplified from genomic DNA by means of the immunoSEQ Assay, a bias-controlled multiplex PCR. The original pipeline was this. Within the assay, amplification of reference gene primers was used to estimate how many nucleated cells each sample contained. Sequence reads were collapsed and filtered to measure the absolute abundance of every unique TCRbeta CDR3 rearrangement. Productive Simpson clonality was computed per sample as the square root of Simpson's diversity index over productive rearrangements. TCRdb mirrors the immuneACCESS table, restricted to in-frame sequences. Some clones are absent from its copies; in checked studies, under half trace to an unresolved V gene, and the reason for the others is unknown. The V and J calls and the clone size are those of that table, but D and trimming were determined from the DNA. In this sample the table shows about 53,000 clones, about nine tenths of which occur a single time. Clones ranked in the top ten supply less than 3.5% of the sample.

Spanning cysteine to phenylalanine, the CDR3 consists of 13 amino acids. The DNA shown is the 39-base CDR3, in frame from base 1. Relative to germline, V is missing 8 bases and J is missing 3 bases, with 6 bases of the junction outside any gene match. The germline V gene specifies SNHLY as CDR1 and FYNNEI as CDR2. The receptor comes from an elderly man with acute or convalescent COVID-19. The sample was peripheral blood. Recombination linked TRBV2 to TRBJ2-7, with 8 bases in between that match TRBD1. The CDR3 loop reads CASYTGGSYEQYF. Read as DNA, the sequence is TGTGCCAGCTACACAGGGGGGAGCTACGAGCAGTACTTC.